Here is one TCR beta chain with its context. This entry comes from a study of Ad26.COV2.S vaccination and SARS-CoV-2 variants. Study-level background: Intramuscular Ad26.COV2.S at 5x10^10 or 1x10^11 viral particles.

Treatment reported: roughly 19 received Ad26.COV2.S at low or high dose, single or two shots; 5 received placebo; per-sample allocation not given. Following the first vaccine or placebo injection, samples were taken on day 63. Vaccination employed an Ad26 vector expressing the Wuhan-strain SARS-CoV-2 spike. The CDR3 is made up of 19 amino acids. Germline loops: CDR1 SGHDN, CDR2 FVKESK. V gave up 1 base and J gave up 0 bases; unmatched junction bases: 8. The table came from immunoSEQ multiplex PCR; TCRdb's copy has only in-frame clones and leaves some out. The sample consists of over 450,000 clones, 89% of them appearing once.

Source: peripheral blood, taken in a trial of Ad26.COV2.S vaccine versus placebo. This TCR came from a person between 18 and 59 years old who received the Ad26.COV2.S COVID-19 vaccine or a placebo. This chain links TRBV14 with TRBJ2-6, with TRBD1 matching over 8 bases. As DNA, the CDR3 is TGTGCCAGCAGCCAAGTTTCGGGACAGGAGGGCTCTGGGGCCAACGTCCTGACTTTC. Protein sequence: CASSQVSGQEGSGANVLTF.